Each of the 20 T cell receptor beta chains below was sequenced from the same sample in a study of blood T cell repertoires in COVID-19 (TCRdb year 2020). Library prep was done by the immunoSEQ multiplex PCR assay. TCRdb retrieved this table from immuneACCESS and kept in-frame rearrangements only. Not all clones are present; in checked studies, unresolved V genes account for under half, and no reason is known for the remainder. This sample has about 190,000 clones in its table, and roughly 80% of those were observed once. The ten largest clones capture around an eighth of the sample. What was sequenced was peripheral blood. The receptors here all came from a woman in her forties or fifties with acute or convalescent COVID-19.

The V call is TRBV27, the J call TRBJ1-1; 11 bases are a match to TRBD1. CDR3 length: 15 residues. The germline V gene has CDR1 MNHEY and CDR2 SMNVEV (reference sequence). With 6 bases clipped from V and 4 bases from J, the junction kept 7 bases outside the gene matches. The chain's CDR3 is CASSRDRGWGTEAFF. Written as DNA, the CDR3 is TGTGCCAGCAGCCGGGACAGGGGGTGGGGCACTGAAGCTTTCTTT.

The chain links TRBV7-9 to TRBJ1-5; D possibly corresponds to TRBD1 (6 bases). V was cut by 0 bases and J by 4 bases, with 10 bases left in between. Germline values: CDR1 SEHNR, CDR2 FQNEAQ (reference sequence). CDR3 length equals 15 residues. The CDR3 DNA reads TGTGCCAGCAGCTTAGCGGGGGCACAAAATCAGCCCCAGCATTTT. Its protein is CASSLAGAQNQPQHF. Variable domain in full (rest from reference TRBV7-9 and TRBJ1-5): DTGVSQNPRHKITKRGQNVTFRCDPISEHNRLYWYRQTLGQGPEFLTYFQNEAQLEKSRLLSDRFSAERPKGSFSTLEIQRTEQGDSAMYLCASSLAGAQNQPQHFGDGTRLSIL.

V usage is TRBV2 and J usage is TRBJ2-3, with D possibly TRBD2 on 5 matching bases. Between the trimmed V and J ends, which lost 11 bases and 2 bases, there was a span of 26 bases. Germline V lookup: CDR1 SNHLY, CDR2 FYNNEI. This CDR3 spans 17 amino acids. In DNA, the CDR3 is TGTGCCCGCACACGGCGGAACGGAGGATTTTCCACAGATACGCAGTATTTT. This gives the protein CARTRRNGGFSTDTQYF.

The gene calls are TRBV5-1 and TRBJ1-1; 8 bases map to TRBD1. In germline, CDR1 is SGHRS, CDR2 YFSETQ. The CDR3 runs to 13 residues. After removal of 0 bases from V and 7 bases from J, the junction contained 2 bases not matched to a gene. CDR3 sequence (DNA): TGCGCCAGCAGCTTGGGACAGGGGATTGAAGCTTTCTTT. Translating gives CASSLGQGIEAFF.

This chain joins TRBV9 and TRBJ1-3; D unresolved. The V end was cut by 2 bases, the J end by 0 bases, with 18 bases between. The germline V gene encodes CDR1 SGDLS and CDR2 YYNGEE. CDR3 length: 18 amino acids. In nucleotides, the CDR3 is TGTGCCAGCAGCGTTTTTGATCGGGTTGGCTTCTCTGGAAACACCATATATTTT. Its translation: CASSVFDRVGFSGNTIYF.

This chain connects TRBV11-2 to TRBJ1-4; 7 bases align to TRBD1. After removal of 5 bases from V and 1 base from J, the junction contained 1 base not matched to a gene. This CDR3 has 14 amino acids. Per germline, CDR1 SGHAT and CDR2 FQNNGV. The CDR3 loop reads CASSRQGTNEKLFF. As DNA, the CDR3 is TGTGCCAGCAGCCGACAGGGAACTAATGAAAAACTGTTTTTT. Filled out from reference TRBV11-2 and TRBJ1-4, the complete variable domain reads EAGVAQSPRYKIIEKRQSVAFWCNPISGHATLYWYQQILGQGPKLLIQFQNNGVVDDSQLPKDRFSAERLKGVDSTLKIQPAKLEDSAVYLCASSRQGTNEKLFFGSGTQLSVL.

The V and J genes are TRBV24-1 and TRBJ1-1; 8 bases agree with TRBD1. V lost 7 bases and J lost 3; bases outside the gene matches: 6. The V gene's germline CDR1 is KGHDR and CDR2 SFDVKD. The CDR3 covers 14 residues. The CDR3 protein is CATRTGGTDTEAFF. In DNA, the CDR3 is TGTGCCACCAGAACAGGGGGGACGGACACTGAAGCTTTCTTT.

The gene calls are TRBV19 and TRBJ2-7, with a weak D call TRBD1 (6 bases). The CDR3 contains 15 residues. Germline values: CDR1 LNHDA, CDR2 SQIVND (reference sequence). Trimming left V 4 bases short and J 7 bases short, with 20 bases between. The CDR3 DNA reads as TGTGCCAGTAGTACTTACAGGGATATACGGAGGGAGCAGTACTTC. Translation: CASSTYRDIRREQYF. Together with reference TRBV19 and TRBJ2-7, the CDR3 gives the full variable domain: DGGITQSPKYLFRKEGQNVTLSCEQNLNHDAMYWYRQDPGQGLRLIYYSQIVNDFQKGDIAEGYSVSREKKESFPLTVTSAQKNPTAFYLCASSTYRDIRREQYFGPGTRLTVT.

This clone occurred a few times. The chain joins TRBV5-1 to TRBJ1-1, with TRBD1 matching 9 bases. The CDR3 is made up of 16 amino acids. Germline CDR1 is SGHRS and CDR2 is YFSETQ. V was clipped by 1 base and J by 2 bases; unmatched bases: 6. This CDR3 is CASSLRPGQGNTEAFF. The CDR3 DNA reads TGCGCCAGCAGCTTGAGGCCGGGACAGGGAAACACTGAAGCTTTCTTT. Complete variable domain (other parts from reference TRBV5-1 and TRBJ1-1): KAGVTQTPRYLIKTRGQQVTLSCSPISGHRSVSWYQQTPGQGLQFLFEYFSETQRNKGNFPGRFSGRQFSNSRSEMNVSTLELGDSALYLCASSLRPGQGNTEAFFGQGTRLTVV.

This chain uses TRBV5-1 with TRBJ1-1; 9 bases are a match to TRBD1. Germline V CDR1 and CDR2: SGHRS, YFSETQ. The junction had 6 bases not matched to a gene; V was cut back by 2 bases and J by 4 bases. This CDR3 spans 15 amino acids. In DNA, the CDR3 is TGCGCCAGCAGCTTAAGACAGGGGGAGGTCACTGAAGCTTTCTTT. It specifies CASSLRQGEVTEAFF.

This chain joins TRBV6-1 and TRBJ1-2, with 9 positions matching TRBD1. The CDR3 is 17 residues long. CDR1 is MNHNS and CDR2 is SASEGT in the germline V gene. V was clipped by 2 bases and J by 5 bases; unmatched bases: 12. CDR3 nucleotides: TGTGCCAGCAGTGAAAATCGGTACAGGGGGCGCGGGTATGGCTACACCTTC. Amino acids: CASSENRYRGRGYGYTF.

This chain connects TRBV12-3 or TRBV12-4 to TRBJ1-5; tentatively, D is TRBD1 (5 bases). The CDR3 consists of 13 residues. V dropped 4 bases and J dropped 4 bases, with 8 bases sitting between them. The CDR3, as DNA: TGTGCCAGCAGTTACCAGGGAAATCAGCCCCAGCATTTT. Residues: CASSYQGNQPQHF.

Remarks on this clone: The same CDR3 is also encoded by other DNA sequences in this sample. The V and J genes are TRBV11-2 and TRBJ1-5, with D tentatively TRBD1 (6 bases). There are 14 residues in the CDR3. Trimming cost V 5 bases and J 6 bases, with 14 bases left between them. The germline V gene has CDR1 SGHAT and CDR2 FQNNGV. The DNA of the CDR3 is TGTGCCAGCAGCCTACAGGGCTTCGGTCAGCCCCAGCATTTT. Translation: CASSLQGFGQPQHF.

This chain connects TRBV7-2 to TRBJ1-6, with 7 bases matching TRBD1. The V segment lost 2 bases and the J segment 6 bases; nucleotides outside the gene matches: 10. The CDR3 extends over 17 amino acids. Germline CDR1 reads SGHTA; CDR2 reads FQGNSA. CDR3 sequence reads: CASSLSGGDRSNSPLHF. The CDR3 DNA sequence: TGTGCCAGCAGCTTATCCGGTGGGGACAGAAGTAATTCACCCCTCCACTTT.

The rearrangement joins TRBV27 to TRBJ1-3; D not resolved. Germline V lookup: CDR1 MNHEY, CDR2 SMNVEV (reference sequence). This CDR3 is built from 14 residues. V was pared by 6 bases and J by 1 base, with 10 bases between. CDR3 sequence: CASRPGGSGNTIYF. The CDR3 nucleotides read TGTGCCAGCAGGCCGGGAGGGTCTGGAAACACCATATATTTT.

This chain links TRBV10-2 with TRBJ1-5; D is undetermined. Per germline, CDR1 WSHSY and CDR2 SAAADI. The CDR3 is made up of 12 amino acids. V lost 1 base, J lost 7 bases, and 5 bases lay in between. The CDR3 DNA reads TGCGCCAGCAGTGAGTGGCGGCAGCCCCAGCATTTT. It specifies CASSEWRQPQHF.

Here the CDR3 reads CASSYSERGGEQFF. The CDR3 DNA is TGTGCCAGCAGTTACTCGGAGCGGGGAGGGGAGCAGTTCTTC. This rearrangement joins TRBV6-6 to TRBJ2-1, with 7 bases identical to TRBD2. J gave up 10 bases and V 0 bases, and 6 bases lay outside the gene matches. The CDR3 has 14 amino acids. Germline lookup yields CDR1 MNHNY and CDR2 SVGAGI (reference sequence).

The genes are TRBV4-3 and TRBJ2-1; 13 positions match TRBD2. Trimming at V came to 2 bases and at J to 1 base, leaving 5 bases not matched to a gene. CDR3 length: 18 amino acids. Germline lookup yields CDR1 LGHNA and CDR2 YSLEER. The CDR3 DNA follows: TGCGCCAGCAGCCAACGACTAGCGGGAGGACTTTCCTACAATGAGCAGTTCTTC. Amino acids: CASSQRLAGGLSYNEQFF.

Notes on this clone: The junction departs from the called germline gene at one end, perhaps through a read error. The V and J genes are TRBV3-1 (or the pseudogene TRBV3-2) and TRBJ1-1; possibly TRBD1 for D (6 bases). CDR3 length: 14 amino acids. In germline, CDR1 is LGHDT, CDR2 YNNKEL (reference sequence). In DNA form, the CDR3 reads TGTGCCAGCAGCACACAGGGTGGGAACGCTGAAGCTTTCTTT. Its protein is CASSTQGGNAEAFF.

The genes are TRBV7-9 and TRBJ2-2; 7 bases agree with TRBD2. V lost 4 bases to trimming and J lost 3 bases; unmatched junction nucleotides: 17. Germline V gene data show CDR1 as SEHNR and CDR2 as FQNEAQ (reference sequence). The CDR3 extends over 19 amino acids. CDR3 loop: CASSSRGGGRNVDTGELFF. DNA for the CDR3: TGTGCCAGCAGCTCGCGGGGAGGCGGGAGAAACGTAGACACCGGGGAGCTGTTTTTT.